The entry below describes one T cell receptor (beta chain). This specimen belongs to a study of blood T cell repertoires in COVID-19. About the study: COVID-19 samples from acute and convalescent phases originated in the United States, Italy and Spain.

Trimming took off 5 bases at V and 0 bases at J, with 14 bases between the two ends. Germline V gene lookup returns CDR1 SGHAT and CDR2 FQNNGV. The CDR3 is made up of 16 amino acids. The recovered donors of Cohort 3 showed two negative PCRs, clearance, or symptom resolution. TCRdb keeps only in-frame clones here, not all; method: immunoSEQ multiplex PCR. The sample lists under 200,000 clones, around 80% occurring once. The TCR originated in a woman in her fifties or sixties who had recovered from COVID-19. This chain joins TRBV11-2 and TRBJ1-5; D possibly corresponds to TRBD1 (6 bases). Sequencing was carried out using PBMCs or T cells enriched from blood (not recorded which). CDR3 bases: TGTGCCAGCAGCAAAAGGGTGGGGGCTAGCAATCAGCCCCAGCATTTT. Encoded protein: CASSKRVGASNQPQHF. Filled out from reference TRBV11-2 and TRBJ1-5, the complete variable domain reads EAGVAQSPRYKIIEKRQSVAFWCNPISGHATLYWYQQILGQGPKLLIQFQNNGVVDDSQLPKDRFSAERLKGVDSTLKIQPAKLEDSAVYLCASSKRVGASNQPQHFGDGTRLSIL.